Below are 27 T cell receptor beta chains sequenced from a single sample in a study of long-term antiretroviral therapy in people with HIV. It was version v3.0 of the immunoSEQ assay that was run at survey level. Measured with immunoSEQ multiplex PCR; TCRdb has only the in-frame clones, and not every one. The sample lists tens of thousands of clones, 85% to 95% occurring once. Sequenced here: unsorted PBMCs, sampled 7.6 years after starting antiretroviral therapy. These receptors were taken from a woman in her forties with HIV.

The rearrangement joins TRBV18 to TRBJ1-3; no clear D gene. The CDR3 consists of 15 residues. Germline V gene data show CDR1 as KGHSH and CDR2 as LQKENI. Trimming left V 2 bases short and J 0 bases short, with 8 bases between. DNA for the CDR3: TGTGCCAGCTCACCAACAGCCTCCTCTGGAAACACCATATATTTT. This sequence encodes CASSPTASSGNTIYF.

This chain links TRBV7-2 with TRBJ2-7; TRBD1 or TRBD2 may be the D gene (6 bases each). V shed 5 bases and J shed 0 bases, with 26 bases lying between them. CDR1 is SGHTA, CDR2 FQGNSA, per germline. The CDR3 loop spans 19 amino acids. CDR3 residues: CASSRQYLPRDMSSYEQYF. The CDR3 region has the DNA TGTGCCAGCAGCCGACAGTACCTCCCGCGGGACATGAGCTCCTACGAGCAGTACTTC.

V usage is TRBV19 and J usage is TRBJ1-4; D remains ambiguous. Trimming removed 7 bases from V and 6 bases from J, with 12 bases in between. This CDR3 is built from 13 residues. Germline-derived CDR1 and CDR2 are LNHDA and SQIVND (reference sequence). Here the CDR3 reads CASKGQAHEKLFF. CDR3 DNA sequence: TGTGCCAGTAAAGGGCAGGCACATGAAAAACTGTTTTTT.

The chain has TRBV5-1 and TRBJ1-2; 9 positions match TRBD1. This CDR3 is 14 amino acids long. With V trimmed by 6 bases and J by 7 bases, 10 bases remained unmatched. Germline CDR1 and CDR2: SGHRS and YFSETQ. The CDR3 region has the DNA TGCGCCAGCACCTCCGGGACAGGGTATTTTGGCTACACCTTC. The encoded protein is CASTSGTGYFGYTF.

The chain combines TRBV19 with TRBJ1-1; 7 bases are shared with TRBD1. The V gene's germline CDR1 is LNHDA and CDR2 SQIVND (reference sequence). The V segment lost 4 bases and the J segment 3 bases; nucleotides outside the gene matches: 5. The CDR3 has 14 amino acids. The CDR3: CASSKRQGDTEAFF. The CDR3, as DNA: TGTGCCAGTAGTAAGAGACAGGGAGACACTGAAGCTTTCTTT.

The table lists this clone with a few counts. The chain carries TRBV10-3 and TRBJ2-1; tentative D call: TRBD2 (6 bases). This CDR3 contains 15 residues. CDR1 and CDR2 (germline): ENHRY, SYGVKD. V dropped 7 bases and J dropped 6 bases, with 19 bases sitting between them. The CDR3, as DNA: TGTGCCATCAACTCCGGGGGACTGCAAGGCAATGAGCAGTTCTTC. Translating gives CAINSGGLQGNEQFF.

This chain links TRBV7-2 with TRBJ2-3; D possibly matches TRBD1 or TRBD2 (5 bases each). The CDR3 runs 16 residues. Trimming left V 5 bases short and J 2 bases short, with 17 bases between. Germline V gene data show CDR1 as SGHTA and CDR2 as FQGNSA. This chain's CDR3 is CASSPRRGGTTDTQYF. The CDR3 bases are TGTGCCAGCAGCCCCCGGCGTGGGGGTACCACAGATACGCAGTATTTT.

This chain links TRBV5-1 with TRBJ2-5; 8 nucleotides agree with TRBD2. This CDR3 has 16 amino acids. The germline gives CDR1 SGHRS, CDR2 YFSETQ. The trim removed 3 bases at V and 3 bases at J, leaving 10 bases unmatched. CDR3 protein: CASSYPPGRGEETQYF. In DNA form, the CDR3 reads TGCGCCAGCAGCTACCCCCCGGGGCGGGGGGAAGAGACCCAGTACTTC.

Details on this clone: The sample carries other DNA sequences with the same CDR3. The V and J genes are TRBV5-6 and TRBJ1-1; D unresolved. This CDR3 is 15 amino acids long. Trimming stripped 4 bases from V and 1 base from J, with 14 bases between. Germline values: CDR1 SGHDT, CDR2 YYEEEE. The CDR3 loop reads CASSLLQSRNTEAFF. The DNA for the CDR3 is TGTGCCAGCAGCCTGCTTCAGTCCCGGAACACTGAAGCTTTCTTT.

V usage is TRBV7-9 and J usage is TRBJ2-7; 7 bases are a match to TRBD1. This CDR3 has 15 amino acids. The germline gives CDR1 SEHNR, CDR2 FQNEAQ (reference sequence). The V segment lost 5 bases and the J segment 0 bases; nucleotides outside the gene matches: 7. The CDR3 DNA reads TGTGCCAGCAGCACAGGACAGGTGACCTCCTACGAGCAGTACTTC. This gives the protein CASSTGQVTSYEQYF.

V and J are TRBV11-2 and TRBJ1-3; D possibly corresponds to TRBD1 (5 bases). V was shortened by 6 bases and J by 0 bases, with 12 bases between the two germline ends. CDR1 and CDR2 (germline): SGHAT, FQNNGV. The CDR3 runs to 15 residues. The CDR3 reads CASSSSGHSGNTIYF. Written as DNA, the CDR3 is TGTGCCAGCAGTTCATCGGGGCACTCTGGAAACACCATATATTTT.

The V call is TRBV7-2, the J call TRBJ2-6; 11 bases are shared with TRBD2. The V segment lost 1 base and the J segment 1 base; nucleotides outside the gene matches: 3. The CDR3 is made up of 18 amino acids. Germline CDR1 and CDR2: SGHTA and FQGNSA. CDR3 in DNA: TGTGCCAGCAGCTTAGTGGGACTAGCGGCGTCTGGGGCCAACGTCCTGACTTTC. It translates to CASSLVGLAASGANVLTF. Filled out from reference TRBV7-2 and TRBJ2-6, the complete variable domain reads GAGVSQSPSNKVTEKGKDVELRCDPISGHTALYWYRQSLGQGLEFLIYFQGNSAPDKSGLPSDRFSAERTGGSVSTLTIQRTQQEDSAVYLCASSLVGLAASGANVLTFGAGSRLTVL.

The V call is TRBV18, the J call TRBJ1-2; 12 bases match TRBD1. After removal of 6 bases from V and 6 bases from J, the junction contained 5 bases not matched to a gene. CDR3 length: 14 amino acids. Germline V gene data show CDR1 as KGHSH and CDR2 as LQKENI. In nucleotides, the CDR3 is TGTGCCAGCTCCCCCGGGACAGGGGGCCATGGCTACACCTTC. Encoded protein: CASSPGTGGHGYTF. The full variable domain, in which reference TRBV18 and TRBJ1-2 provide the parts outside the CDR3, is NAGVMQNPRHLVRRRGQEARLRCSPMKGHSHVYWYRQLPEEGLKFMVYLQKENIIDESGMPKERFSAEFPKEGPSILRIQQVVRGDSAAYFCASSPGTGGHGYTFGSGTRLTVV.

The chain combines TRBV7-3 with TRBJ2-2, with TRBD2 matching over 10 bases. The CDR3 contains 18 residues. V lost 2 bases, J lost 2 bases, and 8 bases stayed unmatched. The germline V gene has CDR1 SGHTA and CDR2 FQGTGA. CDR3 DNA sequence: TGTGCCAGCAGCTTAGGGCTAGCGGGGGTCCTTAACACCGGGGAGCTGTTTTTT. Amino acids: CASSLGLAGVLNTGELFF.

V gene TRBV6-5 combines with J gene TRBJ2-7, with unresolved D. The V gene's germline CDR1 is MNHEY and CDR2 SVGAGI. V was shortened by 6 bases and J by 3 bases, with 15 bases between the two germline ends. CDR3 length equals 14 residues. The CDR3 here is CASRAPGPLYEQYF. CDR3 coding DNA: TGTGCCAGCAGGGCGCCGGGCCCCCTCTACGAGCAGTACTTC.

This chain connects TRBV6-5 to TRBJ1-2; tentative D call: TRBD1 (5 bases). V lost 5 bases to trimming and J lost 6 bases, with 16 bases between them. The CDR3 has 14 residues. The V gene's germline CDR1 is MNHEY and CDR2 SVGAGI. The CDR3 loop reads CASSTGSPLNGYTF. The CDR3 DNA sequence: TGTGCCAGCAGTACAGGATCCCCGTTGAATGGCTACACCTTC.

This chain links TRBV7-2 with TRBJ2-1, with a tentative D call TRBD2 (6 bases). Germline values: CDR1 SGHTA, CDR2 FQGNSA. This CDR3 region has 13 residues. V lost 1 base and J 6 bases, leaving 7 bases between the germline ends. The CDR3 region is CASSLGGVNEQFF. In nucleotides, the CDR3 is TGTGCCAGCAGCTTAGGGGGGGTCAATGAGCAGTTCTTC.

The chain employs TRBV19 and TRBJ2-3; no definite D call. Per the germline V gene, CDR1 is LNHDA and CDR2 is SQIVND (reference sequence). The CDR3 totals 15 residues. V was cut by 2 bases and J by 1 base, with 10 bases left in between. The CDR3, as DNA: TGTGCCAGTAGTATATCATGGGATGGCACAGATACGCAGTATTTT. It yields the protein CASSISWDGTDTQYF.

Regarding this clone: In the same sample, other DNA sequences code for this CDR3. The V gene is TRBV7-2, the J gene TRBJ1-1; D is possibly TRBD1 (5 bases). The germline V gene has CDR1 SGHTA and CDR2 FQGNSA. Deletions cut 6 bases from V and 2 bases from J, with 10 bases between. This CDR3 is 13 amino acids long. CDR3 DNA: TGTGCCAGCAGTCCTCAGGGAAACACTGAAGCTTTCTTT. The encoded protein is CASSPQGNTEAFF.

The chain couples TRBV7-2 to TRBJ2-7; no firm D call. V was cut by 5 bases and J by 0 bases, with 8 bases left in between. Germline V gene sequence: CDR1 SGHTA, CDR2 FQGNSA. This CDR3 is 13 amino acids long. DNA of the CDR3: TGTGCCAGCAGCCCCCCCAGCTCCTACGAGCAGTACTTC. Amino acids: CASSPPSSYEQYF.

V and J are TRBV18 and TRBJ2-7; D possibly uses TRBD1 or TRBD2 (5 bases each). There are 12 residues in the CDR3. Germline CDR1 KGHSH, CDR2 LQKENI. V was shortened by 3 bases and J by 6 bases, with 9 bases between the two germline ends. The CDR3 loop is CASSPLGGEQYF. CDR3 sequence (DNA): TGTGCCAGCTCACCCCTTGGGGGCGAGCAGTACTTC.

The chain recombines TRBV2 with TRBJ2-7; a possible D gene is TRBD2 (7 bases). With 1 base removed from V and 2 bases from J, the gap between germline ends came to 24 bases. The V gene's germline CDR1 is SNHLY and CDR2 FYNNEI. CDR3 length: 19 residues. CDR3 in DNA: TGTGCCAGCAGTGAAGGGATGGGGGGGCCAACCCTACCGCCCTACGAGCAGTACTTC. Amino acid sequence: CASSEGMGGPTLPPYEQYF.

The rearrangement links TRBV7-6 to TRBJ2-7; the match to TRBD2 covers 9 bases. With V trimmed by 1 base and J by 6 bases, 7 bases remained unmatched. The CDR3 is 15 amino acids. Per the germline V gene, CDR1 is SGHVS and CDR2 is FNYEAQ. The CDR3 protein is CASSLGSGGGGEQYF. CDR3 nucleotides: TGTGCCAGCAGCTTAGGGAGTGGCGGGGGGGGCGAGCAGTACTTC.

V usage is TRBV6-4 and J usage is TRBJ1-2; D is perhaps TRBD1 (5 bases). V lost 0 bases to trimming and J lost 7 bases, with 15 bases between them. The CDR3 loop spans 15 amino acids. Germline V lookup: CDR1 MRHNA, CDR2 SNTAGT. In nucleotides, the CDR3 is TGTGCCAGCAGTGACTCCGGCCTTGGGGGTCGTGGCTACACCTTC. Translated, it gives CASSDSGLGGRGYTF.

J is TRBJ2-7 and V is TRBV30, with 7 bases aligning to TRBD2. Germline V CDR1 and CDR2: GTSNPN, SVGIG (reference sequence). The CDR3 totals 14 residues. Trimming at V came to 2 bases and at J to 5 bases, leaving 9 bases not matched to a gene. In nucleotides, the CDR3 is TGTGCCTGGAGTCTGGGAGGGAAAAGGGACGAGCAGTACTTC. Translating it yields CAWSLGGKRDEQYF.

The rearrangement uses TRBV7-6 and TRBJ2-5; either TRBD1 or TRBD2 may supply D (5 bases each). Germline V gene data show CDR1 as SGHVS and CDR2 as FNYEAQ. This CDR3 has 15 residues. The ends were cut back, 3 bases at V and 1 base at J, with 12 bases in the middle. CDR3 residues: CASSLQEGPQETQYF. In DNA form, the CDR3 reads TGTGCCAGCAGCTTGCAAGAGGGGCCCCAAGAGACCCAGTACTTC.

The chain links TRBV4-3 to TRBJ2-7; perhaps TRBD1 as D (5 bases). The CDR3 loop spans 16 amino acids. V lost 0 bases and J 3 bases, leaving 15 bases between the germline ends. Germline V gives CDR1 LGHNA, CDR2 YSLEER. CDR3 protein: CASSQDFSAGLYEQYF. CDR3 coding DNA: TGCGCCAGCAGCCAAGATTTTTCGGCAGGGCTCTACGAGCAGTACTTC.